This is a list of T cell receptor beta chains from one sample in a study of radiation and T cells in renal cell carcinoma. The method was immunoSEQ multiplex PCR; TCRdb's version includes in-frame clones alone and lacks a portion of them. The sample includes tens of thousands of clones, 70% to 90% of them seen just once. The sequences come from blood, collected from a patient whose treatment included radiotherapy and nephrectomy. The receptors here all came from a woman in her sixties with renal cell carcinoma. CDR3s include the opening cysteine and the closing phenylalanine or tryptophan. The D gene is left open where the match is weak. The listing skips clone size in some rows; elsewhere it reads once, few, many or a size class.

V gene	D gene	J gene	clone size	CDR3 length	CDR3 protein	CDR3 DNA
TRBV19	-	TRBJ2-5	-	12	CATNRAGETQYF	TGTGCCACGAACAGGGCGGGAGAGACCCAGTACTTC
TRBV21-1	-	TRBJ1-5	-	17	CASSKASGGARNQPQHF	TGTGCCAGCAGCAAAGCGTCGGGGGGGGCCAGGAATCAGCCCCAGCATTTT
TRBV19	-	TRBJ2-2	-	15	CASSIARANTGELFF	TGTGCCAGTAGTATCGCCAGGGCGAACACCGGGGAGCTGTTTTTT
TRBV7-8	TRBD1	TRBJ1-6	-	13	CASSRDSNSPLHF	TGTGCCAGCAGCCGGGACAGTAATTCACCCCTCCACTTT
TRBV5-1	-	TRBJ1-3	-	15	CASQDPPLSGNTIYF	TGCGCCAGCCAAGATCCTCCCCTCTCTGGAAACACCATATATTTT
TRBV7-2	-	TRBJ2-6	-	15	CASSPLGGRANVLTF	TGTGCCAGCAGCCCGCTCGGAGGGAGGGCCAACGTCCTGACTTTC
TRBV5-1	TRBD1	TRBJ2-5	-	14	CASAPQGAQETQYF	TGCGCCAGCGCGCCCCAGGGGGCTCAAGAGACCCAGTACTTC
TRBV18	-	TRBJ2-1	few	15	CASSPRPGENNEQFF	TGTGCCAGCTCACCGAGGCCAGGGGAAAACAATGAGCAGTTCTTC
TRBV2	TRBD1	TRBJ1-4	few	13	CASDRGRSEKLFF	TGTGCCAGCGACAGGGGACGGAGTGAAAAACTGTTTTTT
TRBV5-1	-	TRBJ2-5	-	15	CASSLQGGRQETQYF	TGCGCCAGCAGCCTACAGGGAGGGAGGCAAGAGACCCAGTACTTC
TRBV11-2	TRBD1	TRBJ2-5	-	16	CASSLGGTGVVETQYF	TGTGCCAGCAGCTTAGGTGGGACAGGGGTGGTAGAGACCCAGTACTTC
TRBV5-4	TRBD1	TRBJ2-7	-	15	CASSLVGTESHEQYF	TGTGCCAGCAGCTTGGTAGGGACAGAGAGCCACGAGCAGTACTTC
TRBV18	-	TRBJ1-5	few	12	CASSDGAGLQHF	TGTGCCAGCTCCGACGGGGCGGGTCTCCAGCATTTT
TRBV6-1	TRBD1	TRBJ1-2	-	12	CASMGQNYGYTF	TGTGCCAGCATGGGACAGAACTATGGCTACACCTTC
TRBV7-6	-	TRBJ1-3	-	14	CASSLAGSGNTIYF	TGTGCCAGCAGCTTAGCGGGGTCTGGAAACACCATATATTTT
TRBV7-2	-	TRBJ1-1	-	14	CASSLGHLNTEAFF	TGTGCCAGCAGCTTAGGCCACCTGAACACTGAAGCTTTCTTT
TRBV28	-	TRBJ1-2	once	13	CASSFGQFYGYTF	TGTGCCAGCAGTTTTGGCCAGTTTTATGGCTACACCTTC
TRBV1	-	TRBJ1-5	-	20	CTSSQDMEGSNFGLNQPQHF	TGCACCAGCAGCCAAGATATGGAGGGATCCAACTTTGGTCTCAATCAGCCCCAGCATTTT
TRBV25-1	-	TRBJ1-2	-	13	CASSAGMVYGYTF	TGTGCCAGCAGTGCAGGGATGGTCTATGGCTACACCTTC
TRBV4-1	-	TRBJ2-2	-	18	CASSQGNWPGRNTGELFF	TGCGCCAGCAGCCAGGGGAACTGGCCAGGGCGAAACACCGGGGAGCTGTTTTTT
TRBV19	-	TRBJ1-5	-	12	CASSIVHQPQHF	TGTGCCAGTAGTATAGTCCATCAGCCCCAGCATTTT
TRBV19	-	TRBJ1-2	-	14	CASSPPGQLWGYTF	TGTGCCAGTAGTCCCCCCGGACAGCTCTGGGGCTACACCTTC
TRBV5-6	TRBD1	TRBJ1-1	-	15	CASLLKGAGGTEAFF	TGTGCCAGCTTATTGAAAGGGGCAGGGGGCACTGAAGCTTTCTTT
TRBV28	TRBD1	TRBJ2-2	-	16	CASSFLQGADTGELFF	TGTGCCAGCAGTTTTTTGCAGGGGGCGGACACCGGGGAGCTGTTTTTT